Sequencing of this TCR beta chain was carried out in a study of blood T cell repertoires in COVID-19. Study as a whole: Collection of acute and convalescent COVID-19 samples took place in the United States, Italy and Spain. From T cells, B-cell-depleted T cells, or PBMCs came the material, which was cDNA or gDNA.

As processed by the authors: The authors estimated nucleated cell counts from reference gene primer amplification. Data came from immunoSEQ multiplex PCR; TCRdb stores just in-frame clones and leaves some out. D and trimming come from the DNA, and the V and J calls and clone size come from that table. The profile shows approximately 88,000 clones, more than 65% of them singletons. V lost 4 bases to trimming and J lost 1 base; unmatched junction nucleotides: 2. The CDR3 has 14 amino acids. Germline-derived CDR1 and CDR2 are MNHEY and SVGAGI. This clone has only one observation. This sequence originates from a woman aged 80 or over with active or convalescent COVID-19. The sample comprised peripheral blood. The genes are TRBV6-5 and TRBJ2-7; 9 nucleotides line up with TRBD1. CDR3 sequence (DNA): TGTGCCAGCAGTTCCGGGACAGGGTCCTACGAGCAGTACTTC. This codes for CASSSGTGSYEQYF.